This T cell receptor beta chain was profiled in a study of T cells after yellow fever vaccination. Looking at the study overall: Fractions of limited cellularity were prepared by means of SMART-Seq v4 Ultra Low Input.

5'RACE template switching produced TCR cDNA carrying a universal primer site and UMIs. TCRdb processed the 5' RACE reads anew with MiXCR; each CDR3 protein has one entry. In the table there are about 360,000 distinct CDR3 sequences, roughly 6.1% of which are singletons. CDR1 and CDR2 (germline): SQVTM, ANQGSEA. This CDR3 comprises 14 residues. Trimming removed 4 bases from V and 0 bases from J; junction bases left unmatched: 5. At least ten counts were recorded for this clonotype. V gene TRBV29-1 combines with J gene TRBJ2-7, with TRBD2 matching 8 bases. The material sequenced was PBMCs, taken 5 days after the yellow fever booster vaccination. This clonotype was sampled from a man younger than 40 who received the YFV17D yellow fever vaccine. This CDR3 reads CSVVAGLHSYEQYF. Here the CDR3 DNA reads TGCAGCGTTGTAGCGGGACTCCACTCCTACGAGCAGTACTTC.